What follows are 26 T cell receptor beta chains derived from one specimen sequenced in a study of blood T cell repertoires in COVID-19. Method: immunoSEQ multiplex PCR; TCRdb's copy keeps in-frame clones and lacks some. The sample lists approximately 200,000 clones, 70% to 90% seen once, with about 1% in the top ten. The specimen was peripheral blood. Receptor source: a man between 35 and 55 years old with acute or convalescent COVID-19.

Written as DNA, the CDR3 is TGTGCCAGCAGTTCTGAGTACACTGAAGCTTTCTTT. Its translation is CASSSEYTEAFF. The rearrangement joins TRBV6-4 to TRBJ1-1; unclear D gene. This CDR3 is 12 amino acids long. The V end was cut by 5 bases, the J end by 3 bases, with 7 bases between. Looked up from germline, CDR1 is MRHNA and CDR2 is SNTAGT.

The chain uses TRBV5-4 and TRBJ1-3; tentatively, D is TRBD1 (6 bases). The CDR3 extends over 14 amino acids. Between the trimmed V and J ends, which lost 5 bases and 0 bases, there was a span of 9 bases. Germline CDR1 and CDR2: SGHNT and YYREEE (reference sequence). CDR3 in amino acids: CASREQGSGNTIYF. Written as DNA, the CDR3 is TGTGCCAGCAGGGAACAGGGCTCTGGAAACACCATATATTTT.

The chain uses TRBV4-1 and TRBJ2-7; 7 bases align to TRBD2. The CDR3 extends over 17 amino acids. V dropped 1 base and J dropped 7; count of bases not matched to a gene: 16. Germline V gene sequence: CDR1 MGHRA, CDR2 YSYEKL. The CDR3 loop is CASSQGRASGSGGEQYF. CDR3 nucleotide sequence: TGCGCCAGCAGCCAAGGGAGGGCTTCGGGCTCCGGGGGGGAGCAGTACTTC.

V usage is TRBV15 and J usage is TRBJ2-7, with TRBD1 matching over 9 bases. This CDR3 is built from 16 residues. Unmatched junction bases numbered 11, after V lost 6 bases and J lost 2 bases. CDR1 and CDR2 (germline): LNHNV, YYDKDF (reference sequence). The CDR3 DNA is TGTGCCACCAGAGGGGCTCTGAGACAGGGGGCCTACGAGCAGTACTTC. Residues: CATRGALRQGAYEQYF.

The rearrangement uses TRBV7-8 and TRBJ2-5, with TRBD2 matching 7 bases. This CDR3 region has 19 residues. CDR1 and CDR2 (germline): SGHVS, FQNEAQ. The V and J ends lost 0 bases and 5 bases, in that order; junction bases with no gene match: 18. CDR3 sequence: CASSLAGARERDSGETQYF. The CDR3, as DNA: TGTGCCAGCAGCTTAGCCGGGGCCCGCGAGCGGGATTCGGGGGAGACCCAGTACTTC. Filled out from reference TRBV7-8 and TRBJ2-5, the complete variable domain reads GAGVSQSPRYKVAKRGQDVALRCDPISGHVSLFWYQQALGQGPEFLTYFQNEAQLDKSGLPSDRFFAERPEGSVSTLKIQRTQQEDSAVYLCASSLAGARERDSGETQYFGPGTRLLVL.

The chain has TRBV3-1 (or the pseudogene TRBV3-2) and TRBJ1-5; maybe TRBD1 (5 bases). CDR3 length: 15 amino acids. The V gene lost 4 bases and the J gene lost 1 base, with 11 bases spanning the gap. From germline, CDR1 is LGHDT and CDR2 YNNKEL (reference sequence). In DNA, the CDR3 is TGTGCCAGCAGCCCAAATGGGGGGAGCAATCAGCCCCAGCATTTT. Protein: CASSPNGGSNQPQHF.

V and J are TRBV10-3 and TRBJ1-6; TRBD1 matches at 7 bases. The germline CDR1 and CDR2 sequences are ENHRY and SYGVKD. The junction had 19 bases not matched to a gene; V was cut back by 7 bases and J by 7 bases. CDR3 length equals 18 residues. This CDR3 is CAITETRDILGGNSPLHF. CDR3 nucleotides: TGTGCCATCACCGAGACACGGGACATCCTAGGGGGCAATTCACCCCTCCACTTT.

The rearrangement joins TRBV9 to TRBJ2-2; TRBD2 matches at 8 bases. Unmatched junction bases numbered 4, after V lost 4 bases and J lost 5 bases. Germline V CDR1 and CDR2: SGDLS, YYNGEE. The CDR3 sequence is 14 residues long. In DNA, the CDR3 is TGTGCCAGCAGCCCCCGGGAGGGTACCGGGGAGCTGTTTTTT. Protein: CASSPREGTGELFF.

The chain employs TRBV6-5 and TRBJ2-7, with D unclear. V was pared by 3 bases and J by 1 base, with 10 bases between. Germline V gene lookup returns CDR1 MNHEY and CDR2 SVGAGI. The CDR3 has 14 amino acids. This CDR3 is CASSYAGLSYEQYF. In DNA form, the CDR3 reads TGTGCCAGCAGTTATGCCGGTTTATCCTACGAGCAGTACTTC.

This clone was found a few times. The rearrangement joins TRBV27 to TRBJ2-7, with TRBD2 matching over 12 bases. After removal of 4 bases from V and 2 bases from J, the junction contained 6 bases not matched to a gene. The CDR3 sequence is 16 residues long. Germline V gene lookup returns CDR1 MNHEY and CDR2 SMNVEV (reference sequence). CDR3: CASSSRLAGVPYEQYF. The CDR3 DNA sequence: TGTGCCAGCAGTTCAAGACTAGCGGGGGTACCCTACGAGCAGTACTTC.

V is TRBV2 and J is TRBJ2-7; TRBD1 matches 8 bases. V lost 10 bases to trimming and J lost 1 base; unmatched junction nucleotides: 6. Germline V gene sequence: CDR1 SNHLY, CDR2 FYNNEI. This CDR3 is built from 13 residues. The CDR3 sequence is CAIMTGDSYEQYF. The CDR3 DNA reads as TGTGCCATTATGACAGGGGATTCCTACGAGCAGTACTTC.

This chain links TRBV7-6 with TRBJ2-3, with TRBD2 matching 9 bases. This CDR3 contains 16 residues. The V gene's germline CDR1 is SGHVS and CDR2 FNYEAQ. Trimming at V came to 4 bases and at J to 0 bases, leaving 5 bases not matched to a gene. The CDR3 DNA sequence: TGTGCCAGCAGCTCCTGGCTAGCGGGGAGCACAGATACGCAGTATTTT. Amino acid sequence: CASSSWLAGSTDTQYF.

Only a few counts were recorded for this clone. The gene calls are TRBV19 and TRBJ1-5; a weak D match, TRBD1 (6 bases). The CDR3 runs to 13 residues. The V end lost 0 bases, the J end lost 11 bases, and 11 bases lay between the germline ends. Germline V CDR1 and CDR2: LNHDA, SQIVND (reference sequence). This CDR3 reads CASSIEQGMAQHF. The CDR3 DNA reads as TGTGCCAGTAGTATAGAACAGGGTATGGCCCAGCATTTT.

The chain carries TRBV2 and TRBJ2-3; perhaps TRBD2 as D (6 bases). The CDR3 has 14 residues. From germline, CDR1 is SNHLY and CDR2 FYNNEI. V was shortened by 5 bases and J by 7 bases, with 16 bases between the two germline ends. The CDR3 protein is CASSRGDGGHTQYF. As DNA, the CDR3 is TGTGCCAGCAGTCGAGGGGACGGAGGGCATACGCAGTATTTT.

The chain has TRBV28 and TRBJ1-1; D is perhaps TRBD1 (6 bases). Trimming removed 6 bases at V and 0 bases at J, with 11 bases between. Germline values: CDR1 MDHEN, CDR2 SYDVKM. The CDR3 spans 14 residues. The CDR3 DNA is TGTGCCAGCAGGACAGGTATTATGAACACTGAAGCTTTCTTT. Residues: CASRTGIMNTEAFF.

The V call is TRBV18, the J call TRBJ1-1; no clear D. Germline-derived CDR1 and CDR2 are KGHSH and LQKENI. Trimming pared 3 bases from V and 5 bases from J, leaving 10 bases between. The CDR3 runs 13 residues. For the CDR3, the DNA is TGTGCCAGCTCACCGCGGAGGGTTACTGAAGCTTTCTTT. Translated: CASSPRRVTEAFF. Combining the CDR3 with reference TRBV18 and TRBJ1-1 gives the whole variable domain NAGVMQNPRHLVRRRGQEARLRCSPMKGHSHVYWYRQLPEEGLKFMVYLQKENIIDESGMPKERFSAEFPKEGPSILRIQQVVRGDSAAYFCASSPRRVTEAFFGQGTRLTVV.

The chain links TRBV18 to TRBJ2-7; 7 bases are a match to TRBD2. J lost 6 bases, V lost 4 bases, and 0 bases had no gene match. The CDR3 is 11 residues long. Germline V gene sequence: CDR1 KGHSH, CDR2 LQKENI. The CDR3 here is CASSREGEQYF. CDR3 nucleotide sequence: TGTGCCAGCTCACGGGAGGGCGAGCAGTACTTC.

This clone appeared a single time. The V gene is TRBV2, the J gene TRBJ2-1; 7 bases agree with TRBD1. This CDR3 is built from 18 residues. Germline V gene sequence: CDR1 SNHLY, CDR2 FYNNEI. Germline trimming cut 6 bases from V and 15 bases from J; bases unmatched to any gene: 29. The DNA for the CDR3 is TGTGCCAGCAGCCTACCGCCGGGACAGCTAAAGTCGACAATGAGCATGTTCTTC. Amino acids: CASSLPPGQLKSTMSMFF.

The V gene is TRBV18, the J gene TRBJ2-1, with 11 positions matching TRBD1. The CDR3 has 15 residues. V shed 3 bases, J shed 10 bases, and the junction held 8 bases outside the gene matches. Germline CDR1 reads KGHSH; CDR2 reads LQKENI. The CDR3 bases are TGTGCCAGCTCACCCCCCGGGACAGGGGGTAAAGAGCAGTTCTTC. Protein product: CASSPPGTGGKEQFF. The variable domain in full, with the rest retrieved from reference TRBV18 and TRBJ2-1, is NAGVMQNPRHLVRRRGQEARLRCSPMKGHSHVYWYRQLPEEGLKFMVYLQKENIIDESGMPKERFSAEFPKEGPSILRIQQVVRGDSAAYFCASSPPGTGGKEQFFGPGTRLTVL.

V usage is TRBV7-9 and J usage is TRBJ1-1, with D possibly TRBD1 on 5 matching bases. With 6 bases removed from V and 1 base from J, the gap between germline ends came to 9 bases. Germline CDR1 is SEHNR and CDR2 is FQNEAQ (reference sequence). This CDR3 is built from 13 residues. CDR3 sequence: CASRVTGNTEAFF. The DNA of the CDR3 is TGTGCCAGCAGGGTTACAGGGAACACTGAAGCTTTCTTT.

V and J are TRBV10-3 and TRBJ1-1; no reliable D call. The germline V gene encodes CDR1 ENHRY and CDR2 SYGVKD. The CDR3 has 12 amino acids. With 2 bases removed from V and 5 bases from J, the gap between germline ends came to 6 bases. The CDR3 protein is CAISEEATEAFF. In DNA, the CDR3 is TGTGCCATCAGTGAGGAGGCGACTGAAGCTTTCTTT.

This clone turned up a few times. The CDR3 nucleotides are TGTGCCAGCACGAGTACCGGGGAGCTGTTTTTT. It yields the protein CASTSTGELFF. The V gene is TRBV27, the J gene TRBJ2-2; the D is unclear. This CDR3 comprises 11 residues. Germline V gives CDR1 MNHEY, CDR2 SMNVEV (reference sequence). With 7 bases removed from V and 5 bases from J, the gap between germline ends came to 5 bases.

The chain is built from TRBV12-3 or TRBV12-4 and TRBJ1-1; D call uncertain. V lost 5 bases, J lost 1 base, and 8 bases lay in between. This CDR3 comprises 13 residues. DNA of the CDR3: TGTGCCAGCAGTCTAGGGAGGAACACTGAAGCTTTCTTT. Its translation: CASSLGRNTEAFF.

J is TRBJ1-5 and V is TRBV5-1; D is undetermined. The CDR3 consists of 14 residues. Trimming cost V 4 bases and J 2 bases, with 10 bases left between them. The V gene's germline CDR1 is SGHRS and CDR2 YFSETQ. This CDR3 reads CASSPDTGNQPQHF. The CDR3 DNA is TGCGCCAGCAGCCCCGACACCGGCAATCAGCCCCAGCATTTT.

The J gene is TRBJ2-3, the V gene TRBV5-1; D is undetermined. Per the germline V gene, CDR1 is SGHRS and CDR2 is YFSETQ. This CDR3 is 14 amino acids long. Trimming removed 6 bases at V and 0 bases at J, with 11 bases between. CDR3 DNA: TGCGCCAGCAAACCGGTCGAGAGCACAGATACGCAGTATTTT. Protein product: CASKPVESTDTQYF.

This chain links TRBV4-1 with TRBJ1-2; no firm D call. Germline CDR1 MGHRA, CDR2 YSYEKL. V was clipped by 8 bases and J by 2 bases, with 12 bases between them. There are 13 residues in the CDR3. CDR3 amino acids: CASSFGVNYGYTF. The CDR3, as DNA: TGCGCCAGCTCCTTCGGGGTAAACTATGGCTACACCTTC.